This T cell receptor (beta chain) is drawn from a study of beta chain features in type 1 diabetes. In the study overall: Researchers looked at some 99 million sorted cells across all samples.

The CDR3 length is 16 residues. Trimming took off 6 bases at V and 0 bases at J, with 15 bases between the two ends. CDR1 KGHSH and CDR2 LQKENI come from the germline V gene. What was sequenced were expressed TCRB transcripts, since all of the isolated RNA had been reverse transcribed. Profiling relied on immunoSEQ multiplex PCR, and the TCRdb table lists in-frame clones only, not all of them. The sample carries around 710,000 clones, about an eighth recorded once. Study results and limitations: Any HLA-type effect on TCRB rearrangement remained unresolved here. For type 1 diabetes patients, VDJ junctions showed fewer insertions and more deletions. Type 1 diabetes patients showed a moderate but significant shortening of TCRB CDR3s in all four CD4+ subsets.

Sorting based on CD45RO/CCR7/CD25/CD127/CD95/CD27 separated CD4+ naive, central memory, regulatory and stem cell-like memory cells. On this clone: Its specificity is not known.

The specimen was naive CD4+ T cells from blood. This chain links TRBV18 with TRBJ1-5; D perhaps matches TRBD1 (5 bases). The receptor was isolated from a man aged 30 to 39 with type 1 diabetes. The CDR3 loop reads CASSLGLPDSNQPQHF. DNA for the CDR3: TGTGCCAGCTCCCTGGGACTGCCGGATAGCAATCAGCCCCAGCATTTT. Drawing the rest from reference TRBV18 and TRBJ1-5, the complete variable domain is NAGVMQNPRHLVRRRGQEARLRCSPMKGHSHVYWYRQLPEEGLKFMVYLQKENIIDESGMPKERFSAEFPKEGPSILRIQQVVRGDSAAYFCASSLGLPDSNQPQHFGDGTRLSIL.